Listed here are 10 T cell receptor beta chains from one sample, sequenced in a study of T cells in localized non-small cell lung cancer. Only in-frame clones appear in the TCRdb table, and some are missing; sequencing was by immunoSEQ multiplex PCR. The sample lists around 3,100 clones; about 19% were seen once. This material consisted of lung tumor tissue, taken before any cancer treatment. The receptors originated from a man aged 35-75 years with stage I squamous cell lung carcinoma.

This clone showed up just a few times. The chain employs TRBV6-8 and TRBJ2-5, with D perhaps given as TRBD1 or TRBD2 (6 bases each). Germline V lookup: CDR1 MNHGY, CDR2 SAAAGT. V lost 6 bases and J 5 bases, leaving 31 bases between the germline ends. The length of the CDR3 is 19 residues. The CDR3 sequence: CASRYDLRGYSGGPETQYF. The CDR3, as DNA: TGTGCCAGCAGATACGACCTACGGGGATATAGTGGGGGGCCGGAGACCCAGTACTTC.

The J gene is TRBJ2-5, the V gene TRBV18; possibly TRBD1 for D (6 bases). Germline V lookup: CDR1 KGHSH, CDR2 LQKENI. The CDR3 has 17 residues. With 0 bases removed from V and 2 bases from J, the gap between germline ends came to 16 bases. This CDR3 reads CASSPPTGQQPQETQYF. The CDR3 nucleotides are TGTGCCAGCTCACCACCAACGGGACAACAGCCTCAAGAGACCCAGTACTTC.

The chain recombines TRBV6-8 with TRBJ2-7, with 9 bases lining up with TRBD1. Per germline, CDR1 MNHGY and CDR2 SAAAGT. V shed 2 bases and J 3 bases; nucleotides not matched to a gene: 11. The CDR3 runs 17 residues. The CDR3 bases are TGTGCCAGCAGTTACGGGCTACAGGGGGCCGTCGTCTACGAGCAGTACTTC. Protein sequence: CASSYGLQGAVVYEQYF.

This clone has only a few counts. The rearrangement joins TRBV9 to TRBJ1-5; D remains unclear. V was cut by 0 bases and J by 6 bases, with 19 bases left in between. This CDR3 region has 17 residues. Germline lookup yields CDR1 SGDLS and CDR2 YYNGEE. This chain's CDR3 is CASSVGLGSPDGQPQHF. The CDR3 DNA follows: TGTGCCAGCAGCGTAGGATTAGGGTCCCCGGACGGTCAGCCCCAGCATTTT. Full variable domain (outside the CDR3, taken from reference TRBV9 and TRBJ1-5): DSGVTQTPKHLITATGQRVTLRCSPRSGDLSVYWYQQSLDQGLQFLIQYYNGEERAKGNILERFSAQQFPDLHSELNLSSLELGDSALYFCASSVGLGSPDGQPQHFGDGTRLSIL.

The gene calls are TRBV30 and TRBJ2-3, with D hard to call. Germline loops: CDR1 GTSNPN, CDR2 SVGIG (reference sequence). The CDR3 is made up of 14 amino acids. Deletions cut 4 bases from V and 0 bases from J, with 11 bases between. The CDR3 sequence is CAWTRPPSTDTQYF. CDR3 coding DNA: TGTGCCTGGACTAGACCCCCAAGCACAGATACGCAGTATTTT.

This clone was counted between two and nine times. The CDR3 DNA sequence: TGTGCCAGTAGTCGACAGGTGGGCACTGAAGCTTTCTTT. This sequence encodes CASSRQVGTEAFF. V and J are TRBV19 and TRBJ1-1; tentatively, D is TRBD1 (6 bases). Germline V gives CDR1 LNHDA, CDR2 SQIVND (reference sequence). The CDR3 is 13 amino acids. V lost 5 bases to trimming and J lost 4 bases, with 11 bases between them.

The chain has TRBV19 and TRBJ2-7, with 8 bases lining up with TRBD2. Germline CDR1 reads LNHDA; CDR2 reads SQIVND (reference sequence). V dropped 5 bases and J dropped 7; count of bases not matched to a gene: 4. The CDR3 is 12 amino acids. CDR3 DNA sequence: TGTGCCAGTAGTTCGGGAGGGGAGGAGCAGTACTTC. As protein: CASSSGGEEQYF.

The V call is TRBV30, the J call TRBJ2-3; no clear D gene. Germline CDR1 is GTSNPN and CDR2 is SVGIG (reference sequence). The CDR3 totals 11 residues. Trimming left V 5 bases short and J 2 bases short, with 5 bases between. CDR3: CAWGNTDTQYF. As DNA, the CDR3 is TGTGCCTGGGGAAACACAGATACGCAGTATTTT.

The genes are TRBV1 and TRBJ2-1; the D call of TRBD1 is as the table states it, not checked on the DNA. TRBV1 has pseudogene status. CDR3 length: 16 amino acids. In nucleotides, the CDR3 is TGCGCCAGCAGCCAGGGAACACAGGGCCCCTACAATGAGCAGTTCTTC. Translation: CASSQGTQGPYNEQFF.

This clone was counted a few times. V and J are TRBV6-1 and TRBJ1-6; 9 positions match TRBD1. The CDR3 spans 16 residues. Looked up from germline, CDR1 is MNHNS and CDR2 is SASEGT. Germline trimming cut 1 base from V and 10 bases from J; bases unmatched to any gene: 8. The CDR3 protein is CASSEGTGARWSPLHF. The CDR3 nucleotides are TGTGCCAGCAGTGAAGGGACAGGGGCACGATGGTCACCCCTCCACTTT.